This T cell receptor beta chain was obtained from a study of shared clonotypes between healthy human individuals. Using immunoSEQ multiplex PCR, the repertoire was profiled, and TCRdb retains in-frame clones only, with some absent. The sample records nearly 2 million clones, over 85% being singletons. Naivety among CD8 cells was defined by CD45RO negativity and positive CCR7 selection, thereby excluding terminally differentiated effector memory CD45RA+ cells. The CDR3 is 13 amino acids. Germline assignment: CDR1 SGHAT and CDR2 FQNNGV. Trimming removed 1 base from V and 4 bases from J, with 5 bases in between.

The sequenced material came from naive CD8+ T cells sorted from blood. The TCR comes from a man aged 18 to 30 in good health. The V and J genes are TRBV11-2 and TRBJ2-1; D remains unclear. Here the CDR3 DNA reads TGTGCCAGCAGCTTAGCGGCTTACAATGAGCAGTTCTTC. It translates to CASSLAAYNEQFF.